The sample holds many counts of the clone carrying this T cell receptor beta chain. Antigen unknown. This specimen comes from a study of breast tumors, draining lymph nodes, adjacent tissues. Study-wide results and limits: Tumor repertoires ranked between lymph nodes and nontumor tissue in diversity, with V and J gene preferences.

CDR1 is MGHRA and CDR2 is YSYEKL in the germline V gene. This CDR3 contains 15 residues. The trim removed 0 bases at V and 7 bases at J, leaving 6 bases unmatched. TCRdb redid the calling of the multiplex PCR reads with MiXCR, one entry per CDR3 protein. The table records 150,000 to 200,000 distinct CDR3 sequences, about 33% of them present only once. Breast cancer patients provided tissue from their axillary draining lymph nodes. The V gene is TRBV4-1, the J gene TRBJ2-5; 9 bases are a match to TRBD2. The sample was axillary lymph node tissue. The receptor was derived from a female donor with breast cancer. Some clones in this sample may be carry-over from other donors' samples. In DNA, the CDR3 is TGCGCCAGCAGCCAAGAACTAGCGGGCCATCGGACCCAGTACTTC. Encoded protein: CASSQELAGHRTQYF.